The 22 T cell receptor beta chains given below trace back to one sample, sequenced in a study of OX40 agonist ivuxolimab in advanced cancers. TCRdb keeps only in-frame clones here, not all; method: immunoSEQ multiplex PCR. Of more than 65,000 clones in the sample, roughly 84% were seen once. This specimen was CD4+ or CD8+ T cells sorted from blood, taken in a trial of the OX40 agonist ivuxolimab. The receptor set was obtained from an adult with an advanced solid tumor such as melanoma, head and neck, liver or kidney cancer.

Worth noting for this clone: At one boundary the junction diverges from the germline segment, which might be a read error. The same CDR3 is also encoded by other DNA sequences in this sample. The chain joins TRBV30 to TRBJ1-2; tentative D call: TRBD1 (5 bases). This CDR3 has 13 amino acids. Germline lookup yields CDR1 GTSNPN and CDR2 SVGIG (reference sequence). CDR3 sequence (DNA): TGCGCCTGGAGAGCTTGGGGCAACTATGGCTACACCTTC. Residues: CAWRAWGNYGYTF.

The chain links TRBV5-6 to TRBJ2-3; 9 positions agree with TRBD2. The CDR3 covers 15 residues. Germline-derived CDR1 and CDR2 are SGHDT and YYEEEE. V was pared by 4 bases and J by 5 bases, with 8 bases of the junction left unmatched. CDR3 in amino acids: CASSPAGLAGDTQYF. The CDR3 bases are TGTGCCAGCAGCCCCGCGGGACTAGCAGGAGATACGCAGTATTTT.

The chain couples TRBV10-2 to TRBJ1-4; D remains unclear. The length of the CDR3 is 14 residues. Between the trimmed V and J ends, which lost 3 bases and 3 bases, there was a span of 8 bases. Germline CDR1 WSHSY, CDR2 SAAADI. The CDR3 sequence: CASSDHSPNEKLFF. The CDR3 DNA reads TGCGCCAGCAGTGATCACAGCCCTAATGAAAAACTGTTTTTT.

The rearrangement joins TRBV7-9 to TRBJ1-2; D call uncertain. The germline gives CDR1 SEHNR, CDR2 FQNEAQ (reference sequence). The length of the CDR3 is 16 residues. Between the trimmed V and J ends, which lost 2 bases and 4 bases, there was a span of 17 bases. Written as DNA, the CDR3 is TGTGCCAGCAGCTTATATAGCCAGGAGCCAGTCTATGGCTACACCTTC. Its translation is CASSLYSQEPVYGYTF.

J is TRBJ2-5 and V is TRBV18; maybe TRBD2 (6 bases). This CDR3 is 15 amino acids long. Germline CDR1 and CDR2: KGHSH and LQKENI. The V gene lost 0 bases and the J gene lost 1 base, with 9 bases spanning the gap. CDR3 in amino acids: CASSPPAGIQETQYF. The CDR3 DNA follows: TGTGCCAGCTCACCACCGGCGGGGATCCAAGAGACCCAGTACTTC. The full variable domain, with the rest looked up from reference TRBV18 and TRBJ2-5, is NAGVMQNPRHLVRRRGQEARLRCSPMKGHSHVYWYRQLPEEGLKFMVYLQKENIIDESGMPKERFSAEFPKEGPSILRIQQVVRGDSAAYFCASSPPAGIQETQYFGPGTRLLVL.

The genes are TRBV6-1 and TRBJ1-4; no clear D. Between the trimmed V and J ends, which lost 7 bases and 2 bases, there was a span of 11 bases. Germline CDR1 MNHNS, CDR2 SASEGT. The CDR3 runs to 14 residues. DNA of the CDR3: TGTGCCAGCACCCCGACACGGACTAATGAAAAACTGTTTTTT. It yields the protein CASTPTRTNEKLFF.

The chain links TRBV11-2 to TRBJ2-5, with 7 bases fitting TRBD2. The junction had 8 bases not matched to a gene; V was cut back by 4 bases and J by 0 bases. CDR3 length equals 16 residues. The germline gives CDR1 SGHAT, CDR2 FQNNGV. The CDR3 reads CASSSGELAHQETQYF. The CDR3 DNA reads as TGTGCCAGCAGCTCCGGGGAACTAGCGCACCAAGAGACCCAGTACTTC.

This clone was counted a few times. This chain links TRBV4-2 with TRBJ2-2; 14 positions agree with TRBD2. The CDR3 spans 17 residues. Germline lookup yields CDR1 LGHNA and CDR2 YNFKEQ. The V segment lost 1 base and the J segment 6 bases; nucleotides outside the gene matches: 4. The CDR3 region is CASSQVTSGGAAGELFF. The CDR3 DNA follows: TGTGCCAGCAGCCAAGTGACTAGCGGGGGGGCAGCCGGGGAGCTGTTTTTT.

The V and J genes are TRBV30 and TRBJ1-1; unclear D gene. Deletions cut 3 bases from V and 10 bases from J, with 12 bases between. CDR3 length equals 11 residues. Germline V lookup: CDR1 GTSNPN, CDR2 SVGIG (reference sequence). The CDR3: CAWRSGLVAFF. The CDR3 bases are TGTGCCTGGAGGTCTGGGCTCGTAGCTTTCTTT. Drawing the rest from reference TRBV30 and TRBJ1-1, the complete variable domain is SQTIHQWPATLVQPVGSPLSLECTVEGTSNPNLYWYRQAAGRGLQLLFYSVGIGQISSEVPQNLSASRPQDRQFILSSKKLLLSDSGFYLCAWRSGLVAFFGQGTRLTVV.

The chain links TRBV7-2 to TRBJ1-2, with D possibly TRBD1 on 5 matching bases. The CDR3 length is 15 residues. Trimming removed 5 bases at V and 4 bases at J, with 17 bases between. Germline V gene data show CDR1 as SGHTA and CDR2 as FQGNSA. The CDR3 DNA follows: TGTGCCAGCAGCCCCCGTCGGGGGGAAACCTATGGCTACACCTTC. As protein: CASSPRRGETYGYTF.

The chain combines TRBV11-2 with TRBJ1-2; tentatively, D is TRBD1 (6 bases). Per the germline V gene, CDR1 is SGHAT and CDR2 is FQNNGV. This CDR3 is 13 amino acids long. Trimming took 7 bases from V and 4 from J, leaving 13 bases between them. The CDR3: CASTQRGPYGYTF. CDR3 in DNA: TGTGCCAGCACCCAACGGGGGCCCTATGGCTACACCTTC.

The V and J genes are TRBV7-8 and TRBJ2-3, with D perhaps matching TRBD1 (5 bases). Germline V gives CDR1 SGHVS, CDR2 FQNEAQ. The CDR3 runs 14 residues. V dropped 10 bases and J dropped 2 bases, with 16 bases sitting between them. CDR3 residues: CATGPGGATDTQYF. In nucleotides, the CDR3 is TGTGCCACCGGGCCCGGTGGGGCCACAGATACGCAGTATTTT.

The CDR3 sequence is CAWTGGGNTEAFF. The DNA of the CDR3 is TGTGCCTGGACAGGGGGGGGGAACACTGAAGCTTTCTTT. The chain links TRBV30 to TRBJ1-1, with TRBD1 matching 7 bases. The germline gives CDR1 GTSNPN, CDR2 SVGIG (reference sequence). The CDR3 has 13 residues. V gave up 4 bases and J gave up 1 base; unmatched junction bases: 3.

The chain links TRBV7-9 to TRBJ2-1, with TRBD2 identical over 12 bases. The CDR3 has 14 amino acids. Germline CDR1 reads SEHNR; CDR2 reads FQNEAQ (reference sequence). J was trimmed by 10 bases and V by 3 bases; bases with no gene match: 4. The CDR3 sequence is CASSFWTSGIEQFF. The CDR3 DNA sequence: TGTGCCAGCAGCTTCTGGACTAGCGGGATAGAGCAGTTCTTC.

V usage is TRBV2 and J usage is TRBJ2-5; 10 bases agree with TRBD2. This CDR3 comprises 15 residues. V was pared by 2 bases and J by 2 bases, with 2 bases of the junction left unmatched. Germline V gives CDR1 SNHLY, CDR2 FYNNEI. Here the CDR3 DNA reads TGTGCCAGCAGTGAACTAGCGGGGGTTCAAGAGACCCAGTACTTC. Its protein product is CASSELAGVQETQYF.

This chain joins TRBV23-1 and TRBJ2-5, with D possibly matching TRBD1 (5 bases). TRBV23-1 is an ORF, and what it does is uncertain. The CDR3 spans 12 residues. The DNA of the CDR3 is TGCGGCACCCTTGGACATCAAGAGACCCAGTACTTC. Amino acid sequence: CGTLGHQETQYF.

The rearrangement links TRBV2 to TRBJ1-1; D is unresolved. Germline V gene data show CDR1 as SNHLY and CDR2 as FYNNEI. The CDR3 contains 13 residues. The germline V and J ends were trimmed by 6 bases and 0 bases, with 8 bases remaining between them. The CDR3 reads CASSVQLNTEAFF. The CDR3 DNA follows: TGTGCCAGCAGCGTACAGTTGAACACTGAAGCTTTCTTT.

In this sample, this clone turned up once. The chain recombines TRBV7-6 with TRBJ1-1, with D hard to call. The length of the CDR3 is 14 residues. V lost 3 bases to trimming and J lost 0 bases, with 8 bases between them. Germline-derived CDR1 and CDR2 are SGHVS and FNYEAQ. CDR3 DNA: TGTGCCAGCAGCTTGGACGGAGTGAACACTGAAGCTTTCTTT. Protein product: CASSLDGVNTEAFF.

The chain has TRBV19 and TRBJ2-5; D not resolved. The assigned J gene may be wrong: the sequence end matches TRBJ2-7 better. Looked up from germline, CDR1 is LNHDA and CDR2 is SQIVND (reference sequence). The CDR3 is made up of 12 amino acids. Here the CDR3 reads CASSIDPYEQYF. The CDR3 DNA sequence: TGTGCCAGTAGTATAGATCCCTACGAGCAGTACTTC.

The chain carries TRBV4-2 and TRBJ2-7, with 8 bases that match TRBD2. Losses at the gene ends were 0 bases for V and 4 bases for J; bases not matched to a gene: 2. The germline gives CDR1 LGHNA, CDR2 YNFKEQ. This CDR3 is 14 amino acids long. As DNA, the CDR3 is TGTGCCAGCAGCCAAGAAATAGCGGGGTACGAGCAGTACTTC. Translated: CASSQEIAGYEQYF.

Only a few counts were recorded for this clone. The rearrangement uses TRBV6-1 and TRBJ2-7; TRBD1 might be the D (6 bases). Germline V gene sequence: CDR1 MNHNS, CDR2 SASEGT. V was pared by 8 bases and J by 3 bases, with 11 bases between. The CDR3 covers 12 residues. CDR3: CASAQDSYEQYF. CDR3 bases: TGTGCCAGCGCACAGGACAGCTACGAGCAGTACTTC.

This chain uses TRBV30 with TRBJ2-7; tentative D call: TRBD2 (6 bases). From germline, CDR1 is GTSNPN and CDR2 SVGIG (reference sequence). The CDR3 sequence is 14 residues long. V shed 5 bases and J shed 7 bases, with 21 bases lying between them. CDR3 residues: CAWGPGDGGREQYF. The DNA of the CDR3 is TGTGCCTGGGGTCCCGGGGACGGGGGAAGGGAGCAGTACTTC.